Below are 26 T cell receptor beta chains sequenced from a single sample in a study of T-cell memory formation after mild COVID-19. TCRdb independently ran MiXCR on the 5' RACE reads; one entry per CDR3 protein. The table has about 350,000 distinct CDR3 sequences, approximately 15% seen once. Input material: PBMCs or a T cell subset sorted from them (not recorded which). The receptors were gathered from a man in his late teens or twenties who had mild COVID-19 (a few samples of this study predate the infection). Cell type and time point are not known.

The chain links TRBV4-1 to TRBJ1-6; 10 nucleotides line up with TRBD1. The CDR3 covers 17 residues. The trim removed 1 base at V and 7 bases at J, leaving 7 bases unmatched. Germline V gene data show CDR1 as MGHRA and CDR2 as YSYEKL. Written as DNA, the CDR3 is TGCGCCAGCAGCCAAGGACAGGGGGCGGGAGGAAATTCACCCCTCCACTTT. This gives the protein CASSQGQGAGGNSPLHF.

This clonotype has only a few counts. V is TRBV6-2 or TRBV6-3 and J is TRBJ1-1, with D hard to call. The CDR3 loop spans 11 amino acids. V lost 8 bases, J lost 6 bases, and 10 bases lay in between. From germline, CDR1 is MNHEY and CDR2 SVGEGT. The CDR3: CASSPPSEAFF. The CDR3 DNA follows: TGTGCCAGCTCCCCCCCTTCTGAAGCTTTCTTT.

This clonotype appeared a few times. V gene TRBV18 combines with J gene TRBJ1-1; 10 nucleotides match TRBD1. The CDR3 covers 14 residues. CDR1 and CDR2 from the germline V gene are KGHSH and LQKENI. J gave up 6 bases and V 3 bases, and 4 bases lay outside the gene matches. This CDR3 reads CASSPWDRGSEAFF. DNA for the CDR3: TGTGCCAGCTCACCGTGGGACAGGGGCTCTGAAGCTTTCTTT. The whole variable domain, filled in from reference TRBV18 and TRBJ1-1, reads NAGVMQNPRHLVRRRGQEARLRCSPMKGHSHVYWYRQLPEEGLKFMVYLQKENIIDESGMPKERFSAEFPKEGPSILRIQQVVRGDSAAYFCASSPWDRGSEAFFGQGTRLTVV.

This clonotype was seen only a few times. The genes are TRBV12-3 or TRBV12-4 and TRBJ2-5; either TRBD1 or TRBD2 may supply D (6 bases each). The length of the CDR3 is 13 residues. The V and J ends lost 3 bases and 7 bases respectively, with 12 bases between them. The CDR3 loop is CASSFGGPGTQYF. The CDR3 DNA follows: TGTGCCAGCAGTTTTGGGGGGCCAGGGACCCAGTACTTC.

The chain joins TRBV30 to TRBJ2-2; tentatively, D is TRBD2 (5 bases). CDR3 length equals 13 residues. Deletions cut 4 bases from V and 7 bases from J, with 13 bases between. CDR1 GTSNPN and CDR2 SVGIG come from the germline V gene (reference sequence). CDR3 DNA: TGTGCCTGGACCGGGGAATGGGTCGGGGAGCTGTTTTTT. The encoded protein is CAWTGEWVGELFF.

In its sample, this clonotype was seen a few times. This chain uses TRBV29-1 with TRBJ1-6, with D tentatively TRBD1 (6 bases). V was trimmed by 6 bases and J by 12 bases, leaving 18 bases between them. In germline, CDR1 is SQVTM, CDR2 ANQGSEA. The CDR3 loop spans 13 amino acids. In DNA, the CDR3 is TGCAGCGTCGCCAAGGGGGTAGGTAAACCCCTCCACTTT. It encodes CSVAKGVGKPLHF.

In its sample, this clonotype was seen a few times. This chain uses TRBV7-9 with TRBJ1-1; 7 bases map to TRBD1. Germline lookup yields CDR1 SEHNR and CDR2 FQNEAQ (reference sequence). CDR3 length: 14 amino acids. The ends lost 3 bases at V and 4 bases at J; junction bases unmatched: 5. CDR3 nucleotides: TGTGCCAGCAGCTTCGGGACAGAGGGCACTGAAGCTTTCTTT. Encoded protein: CASSFGTEGTEAFF.

This clonotype was seen repeatedly, ten times or more. The genes are TRBV11-2 and TRBJ1-1, with D perhaps matching TRBD1 (5 bases). The length of the CDR3 is 16 residues. Germline CDR1 is SGHAT and CDR2 is FQNNGV. With 1 base removed from V and 3 bases from J, the gap between germline ends came to 15 bases. CDR3: CASSLATGAGHTEAFF. The CDR3 DNA is TGTGCCAGCAGCTTAGCCACAGGTGCTGGACACACTGAAGCTTTCTTT. The whole variable domain, filled in from reference TRBV11-2 and TRBJ1-1, reads EAGVAQSPRYKIIEKRQSVAFWCNPISGHATLYWYQQILGQGPKLLIQFQNNGVVDDSQLPKDRFSAERLKGVDSTLKIQPAKLEDSAVYLCASSLATGAGHTEAFFGQGTRLTVV.

This clonotype came up a few times. The chain employs TRBV28 and TRBJ2-1; D is possibly TRBD2 (7 bases). CDR1 MDHEN and CDR2 SYDVKM come from the germline V gene. Trimming took 8 bases from V and 7 from J, leaving 15 bases between them. The CDR3 is 13 amino acids. The DNA of the CDR3 is TGTGCCAGCGCCTTCGGGGGGCGGAATGAGCAGTTCTTC. Translating gives CASAFGGRNEQFF. The whole variable domain, remainder taken from reference TRBV28 and TRBJ2-1, is DVKVTQSSRYLVKRTGEKVFLECVQDMDHENMFWYRQDPGLGLRLIYFSYDVKMKEKGDIPEGYSVSREKKERFSLILESASTNQTSMYLCASAFGGRNEQFFGPGTRLTVL.

The genes are TRBV4-3 and TRBJ2-3, with TRBD1 identical over 8 bases. Trimming at V came to 2 bases and at J to 2 bases, leaving 3 bases not matched to a gene. This CDR3 spans 15 amino acids. Germline CDR1 reads LGHNA; CDR2 reads YSLEER. CDR3 nucleotides: TGCGCCAGCAGCCAACTGACAGGGGTCACAGATACGCAGTATTTT. This codes for CASSQLTGVTDTQYF.

This clonotype was picked up a small number of times. This chain links TRBV28 with TRBJ1-4; D may be TRBD1 (6 bases). The V gene lost 3 bases and the J gene lost 6 bases, with 14 bases spanning the gap. Germline V gene lookup returns CDR1 MDHEN and CDR2 SYDVKM. CDR3 length: 15 residues. CDR3 nucleotides: TGTGCCAGCAGTTTCCCCAGGGGTTACGATGAAAAACTGTTTTTT. Translated, it gives CASSFPRGYDEKLFF. The variable domain in full, completed from reference TRBV28 and TRBJ1-4, reads DVKVTQSSRYLVKRTGEKVFLECVQDMDHENMFWYRQDPGLGLRLIYFSYDVKMKEKGDIPEGYSVSREKKERFSLILESASTNQTSMYLCASSFPRGYDEKLFFGSGTQLSVL.

This chain links TRBV5-1 with TRBJ2-2; D call uncertain. V was cut by 5 bases and J by 7 bases, with 15 bases left in between. Germline assignment: CDR1 SGHRS and CDR2 YFSETQ. The CDR3 loop spans 14 amino acids. DNA of the CDR3: TGCGCCAGCAGTCGGAACTCAGTCGGCGGGGAGCTGTTTTTT. Its translation is CASSRNSVGGELFF.

In its sample, this clonotype was seen a few times. This chain connects TRBV20-1 to TRBJ2-3; 7 bases map to TRBD2. In germline, CDR1 is DFQATT, CDR2 SNEGSKA (reference sequence). After removal of 3 bases from V and 5 bases from J, the junction contained 11 bases not matched to a gene. This CDR3 region has 15 residues. Here the CDR3 reads CSARPLGRGLDTQYF. CDR3 nucleotide sequence: TGCAGTGCTAGGCCCCTTGGGCGGGGGTTAGATACGCAGTATTTT.

This clonotype showed up just a few times. The genes are TRBV4-3 and TRBJ1-1; TRBD1 agrees at 8 bases. In germline, CDR1 is LGHNA, CDR2 YSLEER. V was clipped by 3 bases and J by 3 bases; unmatched bases: 6. CDR3 size: 15 residues. DNA for the CDR3: TGCGCCAGCAGCCATGAGCCGACAGGGGACACTGAAGCTTTCTTT. Its protein is CASSHEPTGDTEAFF.

The V and J genes are TRBV27 and TRBJ1-5; weak D call: TRBD1 (5 bases). Looked up from germline, CDR1 is MNHEY and CDR2 is SMNVEV (reference sequence). Trimming removed 5 bases from V and 7 bases from J, with 12 bases in between. The CDR3 covers 13 residues. In DNA, the CDR3 is TGTGCCAGCAGTCAGATGGAGGGGCAGCCCCAGCATTTT. Its translation is CASSQMEGQPQHF.

This clonotype was seen repeatedly, ten times or more. V is TRBV27 and J is TRBJ2-2; unclear D gene. V was pared by 6 bases and J by 0 bases, with 17 bases between. Germline CDR1 and CDR2: MNHEY and SMNVEV (reference sequence). The CDR3 loop spans 17 amino acids. The CDR3 loop reads CASSASFALSNTGELFF. The CDR3 nucleotides read TGTGCCAGCAGCGCCTCCTTTGCGCTCTCGAACACCGGGGAGCTGTTTTTT.

This chain links TRBV24-1 with TRBJ2-7; a possible D gene is TRBD1 (5 bases). The CDR3 covers 13 residues. The germline V gene encodes CDR1 KGHDR and CDR2 SFDVKD. Trimming cost V 12 bases and J 5 bases, with 19 bases left between them. The CDR3 coding sequence is TGTGCCTCTGATGGGGCAAACCAGCACGAGCAGTACTTC. It specifies CASDGANQHEQYF.

The chain has TRBV6-2 or TRBV6-3 and TRBJ2-7; D might be TRBD1 (5 bases). V dropped 6 bases and J dropped 4 bases, with 10 bases sitting between them. Germline CDR1 is MNHEY and CDR2 is SVGEGT. The length of the CDR3 is 12 residues. CDR3 amino acids: CASSQGFYEQYV. The CDR3, as DNA: TGTGCCAGCAGCCAGGGATTTTACGAGCAGTACGTC.

The chain combines TRBV2 with TRBJ2-1, with a possible D match to TRBD2 (7 bases). CDR1 and CDR2 from the germline V gene are SNHLY and FYNNEI. V lost 4 bases and J lost 2, with 12 bases in between. The CDR3 length is 15 residues. This chain's CDR3 is CASSGGRGTYNEQFF. The DNA of the CDR3 is TGTGCCAGCAGTGGGGGGCGGGGGACCTACAATGAGCAGTTCTTC.

The CDR3 bases are TGTGCCAGCAGCTTGGACGTAAGGGGCGAGCAGTACGTC. Translation gives CASSLDVRGEQYV. V and J are TRBV7-2 and TRBJ2-7; a possible D gene is TRBD1 (5 bases). V was trimmed by 3 bases and J by 6 bases, leaving 12 bases between them. The V gene's germline CDR1 is SGHTA and CDR2 FQGNSA. CDR3 length equals 13 residues.

This clonotype was counted between two and nine times. The V gene is TRBV18, the J gene TRBJ1-1; D unresolved. Trimming took off 5 bases at V and 0 bases at J, with 13 bases between the two ends. CDR1 is KGHSH and CDR2 is LQKENI in the germline V gene. The length of the CDR3 is 15 residues. The CDR3 nucleotides read TGTGCCAGCTCATTGGAGGGAGCCCTGAACACTGAAGCTTTCTTT. This codes for CASSLEGALNTEAFF.

The CDR3 sequence: CASSAGQGVYGYTF. CDR3 bases: TGCGCCAGCAGCGCGGGACAGGGGGTCTATGGCTACACCTTC. The chain has TRBV5-1 and TRBJ1-2; 11 bases line up with TRBD1. This CDR3 comprises 14 residues. CDR1 is SGHRS, CDR2 YFSETQ, per germline. J gave up 4 bases and V 4 bases, and 3 bases lay outside the gene matches.

This clonotype has only a few counts. The chain couples TRBV10-3 to TRBJ1-2, with D unclear. V lost 3 bases and J lost 4, with 3 bases in between. The CDR3 consists of 11 residues. Germline-derived CDR1 and CDR2 are ENHRY and SYGVKD. CDR3 DNA sequence: TGTGCCATCAGTGACACCTATGGCTACACCTTC. It yields the protein CAISDTYGYTF.

The gene calls are TRBV18 and TRBJ2-3; D might be TRBD1 or TRBD2, each matching 6 bases. Germline V gives CDR1 KGHSH, CDR2 LQKENI. The CDR3 spans 16 residues. V lost 2 bases, J lost 5 bases, and 17 bases lay in between. CDR3 nucleotide sequence: TGTGCCAGCTCACCAAGGTGGGGGGCTGGAGAAGATACGCAGTATTTT. It specifies CASSPRWGAGEDTQYF.

As concerns this clonotype: The CDR3 does not end in the conserved phenylalanine or tryptophan, so this is likely a read error. The gene calls are TRBV18 and TRBJ2-1, with 10 bases aligning to TRBD2. Germline V lookup: CDR1 KGHSH, CDR2 LQKENI. V lost 5 bases, J lost 3 bases, and 4 bases stayed unmatched. CDR3 length equals 15 residues. The CDR3 reads CASSLSGGVYNEQFL. The CDR3, as DNA: TGTGCCAGCTCATTAAGCGGGGGGGTCTACAATGAGCAGTTCCTC.

Written as DNA, the CDR3 is TGTGCCACCAGTGAATCCGTGGGGCCGGAGACCCAGTACTTC. Amino acid sequence: CATSESVGPETQYF. The J gene is TRBJ2-5, the V gene TRBV24-1, with D possibly being TRBD1 (5 bases). V was trimmed by 4 bases and J by 5 bases, leaving 13 bases between them. Germline CDR1 reads KGHDR; CDR2 reads SFDVKD. The CDR3 length is 14 residues.